This T cell receptor beta chain was captured by sequencing in a study of pediatric ulcerative colitis. Study-wide findings and caveats: Compared with controls, ulcerative colitis showed greater blood-rectum clone sharing. Two rectal clonotypes were found only in ulcerative colitis patients, all of them.

The CDR3 contains 10 residues. One to two pinch biopsies were taken from the rectum during colonoscopy. Sequencing used immunoSEQ multiplex PCR; TCRdb keeps in-frame clones, though not all of them. This table has approximately 40,000 clones, 60% to 75% appearing once. Notes on this clone: Its specificity is unknown.

Specimen: gut tissue. This sequence was found in a boy between 10 and 17 years old with moderate ulcerative colitis. V and J are TRBV21-1 and TRBJ1-3. TRBV21-1 is shown as a pseudogene. CDR3 in DNA: TGTGCCAGCAGCAATTGGTCCATATATTTT. It yields the protein CASSNWSIYF.